This T cell receptor (beta chain) is from a study of T cells in Graves' hyperthyroidism and ophthalmopathy. Overall study results and limits: Ophthalmopathy and stable hyperthyroidism were separated by a 13 V-J model.

This clonotype appeared many times. Its antigen is as yet unknown. Germline V gene sequence: CDR1 SEHNR, CDR2 FQNEAQ (reference sequence). V lost 5 bases to trimming and J lost 13 bases; unmatched junction nucleotides: 9. The CDR3 loop spans 12 amino acids. RNA transcripts were the template for amplifying TCR beta CDR3 regions. HTBI primers were employed in a first-round RT-PCR of the TCR CDR3. Each CDR3 protein is one row after TCRdb ran MiXCR on the multiplex PCR reads. The sample yields 300,000 or so distinct CDR3 sequences, 20% to 25% seen once. Uncontrolled infections, other autoimmune diseases, pregnancy or lactation led to exclusion of patients. PBMCs were obtained from 9.5 to 10 ml fresh peripheral blood.

The clonotype was recovered from a woman aged 45-65 years with Graves' hyperthyroidism. Specimen: blood. The chain joins TRBV7-9 to TRBJ1-2, with 8 bases matching TRBD1. DNA for the CDR3: TGTGCCAGCAGCGAAGGACAGGGTCGGAGCACCTTC. Translating gives CASSEGQGRSTF.